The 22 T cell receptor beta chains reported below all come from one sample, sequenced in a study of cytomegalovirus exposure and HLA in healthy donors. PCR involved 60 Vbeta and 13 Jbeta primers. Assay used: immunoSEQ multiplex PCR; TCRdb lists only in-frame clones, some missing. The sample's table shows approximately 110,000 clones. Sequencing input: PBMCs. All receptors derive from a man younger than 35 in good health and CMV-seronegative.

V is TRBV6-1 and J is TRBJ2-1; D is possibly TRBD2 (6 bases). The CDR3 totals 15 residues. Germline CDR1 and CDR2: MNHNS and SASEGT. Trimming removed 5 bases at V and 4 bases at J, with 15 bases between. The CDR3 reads CASSILTGDYNEQFF. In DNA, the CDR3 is TGTGCCAGCAGTATCCTGACGGGGGATTACAATGAGCAGTTCTTC.

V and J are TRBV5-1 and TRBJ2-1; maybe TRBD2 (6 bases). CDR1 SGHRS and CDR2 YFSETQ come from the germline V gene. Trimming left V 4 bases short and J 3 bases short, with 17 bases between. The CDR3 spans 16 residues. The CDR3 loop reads CASSLPDYGHYNEQFF. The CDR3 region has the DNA TGCGCCAGCAGCCTCCCGGACTACGGTCACTACAATGAGCAGTTCTTC.

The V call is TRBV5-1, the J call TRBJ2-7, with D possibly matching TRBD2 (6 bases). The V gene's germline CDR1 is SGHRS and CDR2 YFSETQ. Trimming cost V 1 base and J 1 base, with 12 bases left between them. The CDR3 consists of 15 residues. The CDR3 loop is CASSLQGRESYEQYF. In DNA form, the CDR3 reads TGCGCCAGCAGCTTGCAGGGCCGGGAGTCCTACGAGCAGTACTTC.

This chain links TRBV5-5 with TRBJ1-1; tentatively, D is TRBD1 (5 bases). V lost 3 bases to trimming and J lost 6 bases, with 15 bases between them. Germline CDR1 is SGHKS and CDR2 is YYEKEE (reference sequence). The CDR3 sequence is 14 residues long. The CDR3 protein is CASSSGGLGSEAFF. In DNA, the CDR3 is TGTGCCAGCAGCTCCGGGGGGTTGGGCTCTGAAGCTTTCTTT.

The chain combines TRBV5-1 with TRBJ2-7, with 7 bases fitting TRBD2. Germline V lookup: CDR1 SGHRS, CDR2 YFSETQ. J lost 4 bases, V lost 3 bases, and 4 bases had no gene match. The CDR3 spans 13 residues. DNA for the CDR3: TGCGCCAGCAGCTCTCCCGGGGGGTACGAGCAGTACTTC. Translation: CASSSPGGYEQYF.

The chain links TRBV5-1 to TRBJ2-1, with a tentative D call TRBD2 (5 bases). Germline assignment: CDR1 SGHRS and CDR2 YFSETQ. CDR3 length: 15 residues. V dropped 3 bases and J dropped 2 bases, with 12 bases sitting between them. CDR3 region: CASSSGVLTYNEQFF. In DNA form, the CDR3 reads TGCGCCAGCAGCTCCGGGGTACTTACCTACAATGAGCAGTTCTTC.

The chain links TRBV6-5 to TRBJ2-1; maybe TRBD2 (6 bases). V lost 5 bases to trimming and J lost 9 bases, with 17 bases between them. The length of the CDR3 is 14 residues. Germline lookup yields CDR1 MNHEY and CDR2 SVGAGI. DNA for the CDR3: TGTGCCAGCAGTGTACCGGGCGGGAATACTGAGCAGTTCTTC. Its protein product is CASSVPGGNTEQFF.

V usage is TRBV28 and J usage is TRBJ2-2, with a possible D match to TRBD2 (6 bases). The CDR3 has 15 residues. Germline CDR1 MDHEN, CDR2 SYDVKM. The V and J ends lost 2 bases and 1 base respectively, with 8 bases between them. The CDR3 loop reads CASSLAGMNTGELFF. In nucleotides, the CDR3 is TGTGCCAGCAGTTTAGCGGGGATGAACACCGGGGAGCTGTTTTTT.

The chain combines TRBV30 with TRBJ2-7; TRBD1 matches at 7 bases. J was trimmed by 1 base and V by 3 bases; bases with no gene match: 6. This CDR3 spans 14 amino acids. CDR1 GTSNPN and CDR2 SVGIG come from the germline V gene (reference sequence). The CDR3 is CAWRRGTVSYEQYF. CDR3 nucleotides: TGTGCCTGGAGGAGAGGGACAGTGTCCTACGAGCAGTACTTC.

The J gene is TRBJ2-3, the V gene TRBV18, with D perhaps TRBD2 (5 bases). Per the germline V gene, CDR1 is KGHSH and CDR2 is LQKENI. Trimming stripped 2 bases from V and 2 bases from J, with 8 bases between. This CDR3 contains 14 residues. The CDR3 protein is CASSPILDTDTQYF. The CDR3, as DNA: TGTGCCAGCTCACCAATACTAGACACAGATACGCAGTATTTT.

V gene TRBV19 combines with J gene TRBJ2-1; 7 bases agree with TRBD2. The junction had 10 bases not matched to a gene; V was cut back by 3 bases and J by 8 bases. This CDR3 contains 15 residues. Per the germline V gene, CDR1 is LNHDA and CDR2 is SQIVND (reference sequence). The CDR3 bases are TGTGCCAGTAGTATTGCTAGCGGAATAAGGGATGAGCAGTTCTTC. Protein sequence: CASSIASGIRDEQFF.

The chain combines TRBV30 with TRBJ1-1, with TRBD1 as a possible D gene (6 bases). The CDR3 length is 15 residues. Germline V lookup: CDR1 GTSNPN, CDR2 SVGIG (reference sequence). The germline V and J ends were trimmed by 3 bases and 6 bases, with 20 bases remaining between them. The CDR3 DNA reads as TGTGCCTGGAGGGGGGCACCGAAAGGGTCCCCTGAAGCTTTCTTT. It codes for CAWRGAPKGSPEAFF.

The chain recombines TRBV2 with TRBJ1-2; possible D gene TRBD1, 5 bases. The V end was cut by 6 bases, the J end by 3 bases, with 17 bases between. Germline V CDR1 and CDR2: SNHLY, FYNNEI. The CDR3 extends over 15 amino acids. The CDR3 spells CASSTGVGLDYGYTF. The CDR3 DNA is TGTGCCAGCAGCACGGGGGTAGGGTTGGACTATGGCTACACCTTC.

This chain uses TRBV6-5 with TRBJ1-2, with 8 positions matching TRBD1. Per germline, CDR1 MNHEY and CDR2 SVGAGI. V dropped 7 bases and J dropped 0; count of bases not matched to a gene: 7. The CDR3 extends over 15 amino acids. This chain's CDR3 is CASTRTGLTNYGYTF. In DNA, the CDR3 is TGTGCCAGCACCAGGACAGGGTTGACTAACTATGGCTACACCTTC.

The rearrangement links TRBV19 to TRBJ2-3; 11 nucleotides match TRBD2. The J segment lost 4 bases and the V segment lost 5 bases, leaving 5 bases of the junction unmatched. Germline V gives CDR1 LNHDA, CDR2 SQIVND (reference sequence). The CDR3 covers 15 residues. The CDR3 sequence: CASSSTSGKSDTQYF. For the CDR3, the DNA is TGTGCCAGTAGTTCGACTAGCGGGAAGTCAGATACGCAGTATTTT.

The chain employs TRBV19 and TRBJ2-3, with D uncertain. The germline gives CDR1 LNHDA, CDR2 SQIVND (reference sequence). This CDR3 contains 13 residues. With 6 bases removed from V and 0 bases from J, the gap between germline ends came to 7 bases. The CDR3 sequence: CASRQFSTDTQYF. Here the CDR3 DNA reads TGTGCCAGTAGACAGTTCAGCACAGATACGCAGTATTTT.

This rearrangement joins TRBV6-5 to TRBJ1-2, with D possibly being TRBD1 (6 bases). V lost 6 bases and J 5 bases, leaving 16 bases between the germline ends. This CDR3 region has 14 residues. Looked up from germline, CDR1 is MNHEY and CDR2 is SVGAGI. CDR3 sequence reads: CASRSIRGSYGYTF. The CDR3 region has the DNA TGTGCCAGCAGGAGTATCAGGGGATCGTATGGCTACACCTTC.

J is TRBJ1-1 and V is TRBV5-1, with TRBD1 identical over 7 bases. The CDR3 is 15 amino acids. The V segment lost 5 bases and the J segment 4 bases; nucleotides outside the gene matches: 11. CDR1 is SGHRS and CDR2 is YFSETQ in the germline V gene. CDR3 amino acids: CASRKGGPRGTEAFF. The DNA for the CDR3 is TGCGCCAGCAGAAAAGGGGGCCCTCGCGGCACTGAAGCTTTCTTT.

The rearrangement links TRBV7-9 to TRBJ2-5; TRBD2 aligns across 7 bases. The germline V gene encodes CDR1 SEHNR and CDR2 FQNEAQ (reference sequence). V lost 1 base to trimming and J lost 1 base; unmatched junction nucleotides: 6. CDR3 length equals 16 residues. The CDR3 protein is CASSLDWGTTQETQYF. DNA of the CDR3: TGTGCCAGCAGCTTAGACTGGGGGACTACCCAAGAGACCCAGTACTTC.

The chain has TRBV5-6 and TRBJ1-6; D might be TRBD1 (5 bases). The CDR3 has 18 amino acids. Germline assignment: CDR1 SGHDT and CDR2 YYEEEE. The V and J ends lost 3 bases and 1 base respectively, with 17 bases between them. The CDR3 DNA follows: TGTGCCAGCAGCTCGGACACCGACCATGGGTCCTATAATTCACCCCTCCACTTT. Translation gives CASSSDTDHGSYNSPLHF. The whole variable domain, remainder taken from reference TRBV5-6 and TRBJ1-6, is DAGVTQSPTHLIKTRGQQVTLRCSPKSGHDTVSWYQQALGQGPQFIFQYYEEEERQRGNFPDRFSGHQFPNYSSELNVNALLLGDSALYLCASSSDTDHGSYNSPLHFGNGTRLTVT.

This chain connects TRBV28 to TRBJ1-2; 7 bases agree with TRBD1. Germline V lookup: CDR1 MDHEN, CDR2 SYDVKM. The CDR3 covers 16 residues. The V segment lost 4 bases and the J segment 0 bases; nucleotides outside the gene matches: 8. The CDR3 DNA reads TGTGCCAGCAGTTGGGACAGACGCTCAGCTAACTATGGCTACACCTTC. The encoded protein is CASSWDRRSANYGYTF.

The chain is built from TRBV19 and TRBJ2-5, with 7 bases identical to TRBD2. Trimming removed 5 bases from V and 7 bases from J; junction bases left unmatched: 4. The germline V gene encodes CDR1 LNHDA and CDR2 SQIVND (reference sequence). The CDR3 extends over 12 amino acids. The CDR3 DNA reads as TGTGCCAGTAGTGCCAGGGAGGGGACCCAGTACTTC. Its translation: CASSAREGTQYF. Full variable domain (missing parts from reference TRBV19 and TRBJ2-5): DGGITQSPKYLFRKEGQNVTLSCEQNLNHDAMYWYRQDPGQGLRLIYYSQIVNDFQKGDIAEGYSVSREKKESFPLTVTSAQKNPTAFYLCASSAREGTQYFGPGTRLLVL.